Each of the 23 T cell receptor beta chains below was sequenced from the same sample in a study of blood T cell repertoires in COVID-19. Sequencing was performed with immunoSEQ multiplex PCR; in TCRdb, only in-frame clones are kept and a portion is missing. The sample consists of 53,000 or so clones, 85% to 95% of them appearing once. Material: peripheral blood. The receptors originated from a human donor in a cohort sampled during active COVID-19.

This sequence joins TRBV6-5 and TRBJ1-1, with TRBD1 matching over 8 bases. CDR1 and CDR2 from the germline V gene are MNHEY and SVGAGI. The ends lost 7 bases at V and 8 bases at J; junction bases unmatched: 9. CDR3 length: 13 amino acids. CDR3 nucleotide sequence: TGTGCCAGCATACGAAACAGGGACAGGGAAGCTTTCTTT. Translation: CASIRNRDREAFF.

This clone was recorded once. DNA for the CDR3: TGTGCCAGCAGCCCGGACAGTATTTTCAATGGCTACACCTTC. Translated: CASSPDSIFNGYTF. V usage is TRBV2 and J usage is TRBJ1-2, with a possible D match to TRBD1 (6 bases). Germline V gene data show CDR1 as SNHLY and CDR2 as FYNNEI. This CDR3 has 14 residues. V dropped 6 bases and J dropped 6 bases, with 17 bases sitting between them.

The CDR3 sequence: CASSLAPTGELFGQPQHF. Here the CDR3 DNA reads TGTGCCAGCAGCTTAGCGCCCACAGGGGAACTTTTTGGTCAGCCCCAGCATTTT. V usage is TRBV7-2 and J usage is TRBJ1-5, with 7 bases matching TRBD1. The V segment lost 0 bases and the J segment 6 bases; nucleotides outside the gene matches: 14. Germline V CDR1 and CDR2: SGHTA, FQGNSA. The CDR3 is made up of 18 amino acids.

The chain joins TRBV3-1 (or the pseudogene TRBV3-2) to TRBJ1-1; 8 positions match TRBD1. The germline V gene encodes CDR1 LGHDT and CDR2 YNNKEL (reference sequence). The CDR3 is 17 amino acids. J lost 1 base, V lost 1 base, and 8 bases had no gene match. The CDR3 reads CASSQVPPGTGNTEAFF. The CDR3 coding sequence is TGTGCCAGCAGCCAAGTCCCACCCGGGACAGGGAACACTGAAGCTTTCTTT.

The chain has TRBV27 and TRBJ1-1; 8 bases map to TRBD1. V lost 1 base to trimming and J lost 4 bases; unmatched junction nucleotides: 5. Germline CDR1 and CDR2: MNHEY and SMNVEV (reference sequence). The CDR3 has 15 residues. The CDR3 region has the DNA TGTGCCAGCAGTTTATATGGACAGGGTCGCACTGAAGCTTTCTTT. Translation gives CASSLYGQGRTEAFF.

V is TRBV27 and J is TRBJ2-7; possibly TRBD2 for D (6 bases). Trimming took off 5 bases at V and 6 bases at J, with 8 bases between the two ends. This CDR3 spans 11 amino acids. CDR1 and CDR2 from the germline V gene are MNHEY and SMNVEV (reference sequence). The CDR3 spells CASSIGSEQYF. The CDR3 nucleotides read TGTGCCAGCAGTATCGGGAGCGAGCAGTACTTC.

The genes are TRBV5-1 and TRBJ2-1; TRBD1 might be the D (6 bases). Trimming stripped 4 bases from V and 8 bases from J, with 16 bases between. This CDR3 is 14 amino acids long. Germline CDR1 and CDR2: SGHRS and YFSETQ. The CDR3 spells CASSAGQPVDEQFF. The DNA of the CDR3 is TGCGCCAGCAGCGCCGGACAGCCTGTGGATGAGCAGTTCTTC.

This chain connects TRBV19 to TRBJ2-1; a possible D gene is TRBD1 (5 bases). The CDR3 is 14 residues long. The germline V gene encodes CDR1 LNHDA and CDR2 SQIVND (reference sequence). V shed 5 bases and J shed 5 bases, with 13 bases lying between them. CDR3 amino acids: CASSVLTANNEQFF. In nucleotides, the CDR3 is TGTGCCAGTAGTGTTTTGACAGCGAACAATGAGCAGTTCTTC.

This chain links TRBV28 with TRBJ2-7; 7 nucleotides line up with TRBD1. In germline, CDR1 is MDHEN, CDR2 SYDVKM. The CDR3 covers 12 residues. The ends lost 10 bases at V and 1 base at J; junction bases unmatched: 4. CDR3 sequence: CATLTGSYEQYF. The CDR3 DNA sequence: TGTGCCACCCTGACAGGGTCCTACGAGCAGTACTTC.

V gene TRBV29-1 combines with J gene TRBJ2-1; D is unresolved. The CDR3 is 10 residues long. V lost 4 bases to trimming and J lost 7 bases, with 5 bases between them. CDR1 is SQVTM and CDR2 is ANQGSEA in the germline V gene. The CDR3 protein is CSVGGNEQFF. The CDR3, as DNA: TGCAGCGTTGGAGGAAATGAGCAGTTCTTC.

V and J are TRBV6-5 and TRBJ2-6; unclear D gene. V dropped 10 bases and J dropped 1 base, with 5 bases sitting between them. CDR1 and CDR2 from the germline V gene are MNHEY and SVGAGI. The CDR3 contains 12 residues. In DNA, the CDR3 is TGTGCCACCGAGTCTGGGGCCAACGTCCTGACTTTC. The encoded protein is CATESGANVLTF.

V gene TRBV5-6 combines with J gene TRBJ1-1; D gene ambiguous. The germline V gene has CDR1 SGHDT and CDR2 YYEEEE. Deletions cut 4 bases from V and 1 base from J, with 11 bases between. CDR3 size: 14 residues. Here the CDR3 DNA reads TGTGCCAGCAGCCTATCCCCGGGGAACACTGAAGCTTTCTTT. Translating gives CASSLSPGNTEAFF.

This clone was seen once. The V and J genes are TRBV6-7 and TRBJ2-7; tentatively, D is TRBD2 (6 bases). TRBV6-7 is noted as an ORF with a role that remains uncertain. The V end lost 2 bases, the J end lost 6 bases, and 14 bases lay between the germline ends. The CDR3 length is 14 residues. CDR3 region: CASSYRDCHTEQYV. In DNA form, the CDR3 reads TGTGCCAGCAGTTACCGGGACTGCCACACCGAGCAGTACGTC.

The chain is built from TRBV15 and TRBJ1-2; 9 positions agree with TRBD1. V was pared by 1 base and J by 5 bases, with 8 bases of the junction left unmatched. The CDR3 has 16 residues. Germline V gene lookup returns CDR1 LNHNV and CDR2 YYDKDF (reference sequence). This CDR3 reads CATSRVTWTGDYGYTF. The CDR3 nucleotides read TGTGCCACCAGCAGAGTTACTTGGACAGGGGATTATGGCTACACCTTC.

The chain couples TRBV7-2 to TRBJ2-5; the match to TRBD1 covers 12 bases. The CDR3 totals 17 residues. Germline trimming cut 5 bases from V and 5 bases from J; bases unmatched to any gene: 12. Germline CDR1 is SGHTA and CDR2 is FQGNSA. As DNA, the CDR3 is TGTGCCAGCAGCACGTTCGTGGGGACAGGGGGCTTGGAGACCCAGTACTTC. This translates into CASSTFVGTGGLETQYF.

The chain carries TRBV3-1 (or the pseudogene TRBV3-2) and TRBJ2-7; D is possibly TRBD2 (6 bases). This CDR3 region has 15 residues. Trimming cost V 1 base and J 6 bases, with 16 bases left between them. Germline CDR1 is LGHDT and CDR2 is YNNKEL (reference sequence). DNA of the CDR3: TGTGCCAGCAGCCAAGGGTCCGGGAGAACTAGCGAGCAGTACTTC. It codes for CASSQGSGRTSEQYF.

This rearrangement joins TRBV5-6 to TRBJ2-7, with D possibly being TRBD2 (5 bases). Germline V gene lookup returns CDR1 SGHDT and CDR2 YYEEEE. This CDR3 region has 13 residues. V lost 2 bases and J lost 6, with 12 bases in between. The CDR3 is CASSLRDGSEQYF. In nucleotides, the CDR3 is TGTGCCAGCAGCTTACGGGATGGCAGCGAGCAGTACTTC.

The V and J genes are TRBV4-1 and TRBJ1-2, with TRBD1 matching over 9 bases. Germline CDR1 MGHRA, CDR2 YSYEKL. The trim removed 4 bases at V and 8 bases at J, leaving 8 bases unmatched. The CDR3 is 14 amino acids. CDR3 DNA: TGCGCCAGCAGCCGCTTGGGACAGGGCGGGGGCTACACCTTC. This translates into CASSRLGQGGGYTF.

This clone was recorded once. V gene TRBV19 combines with J gene TRBJ1-2; D is ambiguous. Germline lookup yields CDR1 LNHDA and CDR2 SQIVND (reference sequence). The CDR3 consists of 15 residues. V was trimmed by 2 bases and J by 3 bases, leaving 13 bases between them. The CDR3: CASSISVGSYYGYTF. CDR3 DNA sequence: TGTGCCAGTAGTATATCCGTGGGCAGTTACTATGGCTACACCTTC.

The chain carries TRBV6-1 and TRBJ1-2, with D maybe TRBD1 (5 bases). V was cut by 1 base and J by 3 bases, with 9 bases left in between. This CDR3 region has 14 residues. CDR1 and CDR2 (germline): MNHNS, SASEGT. The CDR3 spells CASSEGGADYGYTF. DNA of the CDR3: TGTGCCAGCAGTGAAGGCGGGGCGGACTATGGCTACACCTTC.

This chain connects TRBV21-1 to TRBJ2-5; no DNA check was done on the table's D call, TRBD2. TRBV21-1 is a documented pseudogene. This CDR3 contains 15 residues. CDR3 amino acids: CASGPAGRFQETQYF. For the CDR3, the DNA is TGTGCCAGCGGCCCTGCGGGGCGATTCCAAGAGACCCAGTACTTC.

This clone was observed a single time. The chain has TRBV5-4 and TRBJ2-5; the D gene is possibly TRBD1 (5 bases). V gave up 0 bases and J gave up 2 bases, with 8 bases separating them. The germline CDR1 and CDR2 sequences are SGHNT and YYREEE (reference sequence). The CDR3 totals 14 residues. The DNA of the CDR3 is TGTGCCAGCAGCTTGGTGGGGCGGCAAGAGACCCAGTACTTC. It is translated as CASSLVGRQETQYF.

Only one count was recorded for this clone. The rearrangement links TRBV18 to TRBJ1-2; 7 bases are a match to TRBD1. The ends lost 3 bases at V and 7 bases at J; junction bases unmatched: 8. CDR1 is KGHSH and CDR2 is LQKENI in the germline V gene. CDR3 length: 14 residues. The CDR3 bases are TGTGCCAGCTCACCGGCCGACAGGGTAGTTGGCTACACCTTC. It encodes CASSPADRVVGYTF.